This T cell receptor (beta chain) was found in a study of CXCR3-negative and CXCR3-positive naive CD8 T cells. On this clonotype: Its target is not known.

The V gene's germline CDR1 is SGHKS and CDR2 YYEKEE (reference sequence). This CDR3 contains 13 residues. Findings and limits, study-wide: Researchers report that CXCR3-positive naive cells carry more hydrophobic TRB CDR3s than CXCR3-negative naive cells. Naive subsets had comparable surface CD5, so TRB CDR3 properties gauged TCR strength.

UMI-labeled 5' RACE TRB cDNA libraries were prepared from the cells. TCRdb re-called the 5' RACE reads and gives one entry per CDR3 protein, without DNA. Its table records 80,000 to 100,000 distinct CDR3 sequences. Sequencing was carried out using naive CXCR3+ CD8+ T cells from blood. Subset given: CD45RO-CCR7+CD27+CD95- naive CD8+ T cells expressing CXCR3 (TNR3+). This receptor was identified in a human donor in good health. Some clones in this sample may be carry-over from other donors' samples. V gene TRBV5-5 combines with J gene TRBJ2-2; checking the TCRdb D call of TRBD2 is not possible without DNA. Here the CDR3 reads CASMEVMSGELFF.